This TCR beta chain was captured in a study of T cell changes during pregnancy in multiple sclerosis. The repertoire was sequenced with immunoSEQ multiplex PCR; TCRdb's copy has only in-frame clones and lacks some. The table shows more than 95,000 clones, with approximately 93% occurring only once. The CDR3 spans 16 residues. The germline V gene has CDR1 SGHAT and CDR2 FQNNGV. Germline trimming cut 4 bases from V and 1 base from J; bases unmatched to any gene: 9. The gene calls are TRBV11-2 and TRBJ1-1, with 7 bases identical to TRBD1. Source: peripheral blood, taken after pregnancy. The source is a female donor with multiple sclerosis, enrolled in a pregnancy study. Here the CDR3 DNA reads TGTGCCAGCAGCTCGGGACAGACTCTTAAGAACACTGAAGCTTTCTTT. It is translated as CASSSGQTLKNTEAFF.